Shown below are 31 T cell receptor beta chains from a single sample sequenced in a study of Graves' ophthalmopathy and Graves' hyperthyroidism. As the template, RNA transcripts were used to amplify TCR beta CDR3 regions. Amplification began with first-round RT-PCR using HTBI primers, then second-round multiplex PCR was performed. Each CDR3 protein is one row after TCRdb ran MiXCR on the multiplex PCR reads. The table lists roughly 380,000 distinct CDR3 sequences, 15% to 19% of them singletons. Sample: peripheral blood. These receptors were taken from a woman aged 18-35 years with stable Graves' hyperthyroidism.

This clonotype appeared many times. The gene calls are TRBV12-3 or TRBV12-4 and TRBJ2-4; D tentatively fits TRBD1 or TRBD2 (5 bases each). Trimming stripped 7 bases from V and 3 bases from J, with 19 bases between. This CDR3 contains 16 residues. This CDR3 reads CASKMGRIQGKNIQYF. DNA for the CDR3: TGTGCCAGCAAAATGGGACGGATTCAGGGCAAAAACATTCAGTACTTC.

This clonotype has a count of ten or more. The V and J genes are TRBV6-2 or TRBV6-3 and TRBJ1-2; 9 positions agree with TRBD1. This CDR3 region has 17 residues. Germline V CDR1 and CDR2: MNHEY, SVGEGT. Trimming took 2 bases from V and 0 from J; bases not matched to a gene: 7. The DNA for the CDR3 is TGTGCCAGCAGTTACCCCGGACAGGGGCGACCTAACTATGGCTACACCTTC. Translated: CASSYPGQGRPNYGYTF.

This clonotype was detected many times. The rearrangement joins TRBV19 to TRBJ2-7; D unclear. Germline V gene data show CDR1 as LNHDA and CDR2 as SQIVND (reference sequence). Trimming stripped 4 bases from V and 2 bases from J, with 15 bases between. This CDR3 comprises 15 residues. The CDR3 protein is CASSKASTTTYEQYF. CDR3 DNA sequence: TGTGCCAGTAGTAAGGCCAGCACAACGACCTACGAGCAGTACTTC.

In its sample, this clonotype was seen many times. The V and J genes are TRBV7-9 and TRBJ2-5, with D unresolved. CDR1 and CDR2 (germline): SEHNR, FQNEAQ (reference sequence). CDR3 length: 14 residues. Between the trimmed V and J ends, which lost 1 base and 3 bases, there was a span of 9 bases. The CDR3 sequence: CASSLESSKETQYF. The CDR3 DNA reads as TGTGCCAGCAGCTTAGAAAGCAGCAAAGAGACCCAGTACTTC. Full variable domain (outside the CDR3, taken from reference TRBV7-9 and TRBJ2-5): DTGVSQNPRHKITKRGQNVTFRCDPISEHNRLYWYRQTLGQGPEFLTYFQNEAQLEKSRLLSDRFSAERPKGSFSTLEIQRTEQGDSAMYLCASSLESSKETQYFGPGTRLLVL.

This clonotype was seen many times. CDR3 residues: CASSPPALETQYF. DNA of the CDR3: TGTGCCAGCAGCCCCCCTGCCCTAGAGACCCAGTACTTC. V and J are TRBV7-2 and TRBJ2-5; unclear D gene. Looked up from germline, CDR1 is SGHTA and CDR2 is FQGNSA. The CDR3 length is 13 residues. V gave up 5 bases and J gave up 4 bases, with 11 bases separating them.

This clonotype was counted at least ten times. The chain recombines TRBV10-3 with TRBJ2-5; 11 bases align to TRBD2. This CDR3 has 14 amino acids. Germline CDR1 and CDR2: ENHRY and SYGVKD. Losses at the gene ends were 9 bases for V and 4 bases for J; bases not matched to a gene: 7. The CDR3 here is CAIRGTSGSETQYF. DNA for the CDR3: TGTGCCATACGAGGGACTAGCGGTTCAGAGACCCAGTACTTC.

Many counts were recorded for this clonotype. The chain employs TRBV11-2 and TRBJ2-2; D gene uncertain. Germline-derived CDR1 and CDR2 are SGHAT and FQNNGV. The CDR3 extends over 15 amino acids. V dropped 3 bases and J dropped 5 bases, with 13 bases sitting between them. The CDR3 loop reads CASSFVGSQTGELFF. The CDR3 DNA follows: TGTGCCAGCAGCTTTGTGGGCAGCCAGACCGGGGAGCTGTTTTTT. Based on the CDR3 plus reference TRBV11-2 and TRBJ2-2, the full variable domain is EAGVAQSPRYKIIEKRQSVAFWCNPISGHATLYWYQQILGQGPKLLIQFQNNGVVDDSQLPKDRFSAERLKGVDSTLKIQPAKLEDSAVYLCASSFVGSQTGELFFGEGSRLTVL.

This clonotype has a count of ten or more. This rearrangement joins TRBV18 to TRBJ2-5, with 9 bases matching TRBD1. Losses at the gene ends were 4 bases for V and 2 bases for J; bases not matched to a gene: 5. CDR3 size: 15 residues. The V gene's germline CDR1 is KGHSH and CDR2 LQKENI. Here the CDR3 DNA reads TGTGCCAGCTCACGATTACAGGGGGCTCAAGAGACCCAGTACTTC. Amino acids: CASSRLQGAQETQYF.

This clonotype was detected ten times or more. The CDR3 sequence is CASSRGGPQPQHF. CDR3 DNA sequence: TGTGCCAGCAGCCGAGGGGGTCCTCAGCCCCAGCATTTT. The chain recombines TRBV2 with TRBJ1-5; TRBD1 might be the D (6 bases). Germline V CDR1 and CDR2: SNHLY, FYNNEI. The CDR3 has 13 residues. Between the trimmed V and J ends, which lost 6 bases and 6 bases, there was a span of 12 bases.

V usage is TRBV4-1 and J usage is TRBJ2-6; D is ambiguous. V shed 3 bases and J shed 0 bases, with 12 bases lying between them. Per the germline V gene, CDR1 is MGHRA and CDR2 is YSYEKL. The CDR3 is made up of 17 amino acids. CDR3 DNA: TGCGCCAGCAGCCACGTCGTCCGATTCTCTGGGGCCAACGTCCTGACTTTC. Residues: CASSHVVRFSGANVLTF.

This clonotype was observed at least ten times. V gene TRBV11-2 combines with J gene TRBJ2-4, with D possibly TRBD1 on 6 matching bases. The CDR3 contains 11 residues. Between the trimmed V and J ends, which lost 7 bases and 14 bases, there was a span of 15 bases. Germline loops: CDR1 SGHAT, CDR2 FQNNGV. The CDR3 sequence is CASMSRTVKYF. The CDR3 DNA is TGTGCCAGCATGTCCCGGACAGTTAAGTACTTC.

The chain joins TRBV12-3 or TRBV12-4 to TRBJ1-2, with D perhaps matching TRBD1 (6 bases). The V and J ends lost 6 bases and 11 bases respectively, with 16 bases between them. CDR3 length equals 12 residues. CDR3 bases: TGTGCCAGCAGAATAACAGGGAGCGGGTACACCTTC. It encodes CASRITGSGYTF.

The chain combines TRBV19 with TRBJ2-7, with TRBD2 as a possible D gene (5 bases). V was cut by 1 base and J by 1 base, with 14 bases left in between. Germline CDR1 LNHDA, CDR2 SQIVND (reference sequence). The CDR3 contains 16 residues. CDR3 protein: CASSIVGTSGSYEQYF. Here the CDR3 DNA reads TGTGCCAGTAGTATAGTCGGCACCTCGGGATCCTACGAGCAGTACTTC.

The chain couples TRBV7-9 to TRBJ1-1; D is undetermined. Germline V gene data show CDR1 as SEHNR and CDR2 as FQNEAQ (reference sequence). The CDR3 runs to 13 residues. The V end was cut by 2 bases, the J end by 7 bases, with 11 bases between. CDR3 nucleotides: TGTGCCAGCAGCTTACTCGGAGTTAATGAAGCTTTCTTT. Its protein is CASSLLGVNEAFF. Full variable domain (outside the CDR3, taken from reference TRBV7-9 and TRBJ1-1): DTGVSQNPRHKITKRGQNVTFRCDPISEHNRLYWYRQTLGQGPEFLTYFQNEAQLEKSRLLSDRFSAERPKGSFSTLEIQRTEQGDSAMYLCASSLLGVNEAFFGQGTRLTVV.

This clonotype showed up many times. This sequence joins TRBV13 and TRBJ2-2; 7 bases are shared with TRBD2. CDR3 length: 15 residues. V gave up 6 bases and J gave up 4 bases; unmatched junction bases: 8. CDR1 is PRHDT and CDR2 is FYEKMQ in the germline V gene (reference sequence). For the CDR3, the DNA is TGTGCCAGCAGTTCTCGGGGGGAAGGCACCGGGGAGCTGTTTTTT. Its translation is CASSSRGEGTGELFF.

This clonotype appeared many times. The genes are TRBV7-2 and TRBJ2-2; 11 nucleotides match TRBD2. Trimming cost V 5 bases and J 5 bases; bases outside gene matches: 10. Germline CDR1 is SGHTA and CDR2 is FQGNSA. The CDR3 sequence is 17 residues long. The DNA for the CDR3 is TGTGCCAGCAGCGCCGACCTCCTAGCGGGGGGAACCGGGGAGCTGTTTTTT. Translated, it gives CASSADLLAGGTGELFF.

This clonotype occurred many times. One end of the junction fails to match germline, which may point to a read error. This chain connects TRBV12-3 or TRBV12-4 to TRBJ1-5, with TRBD1 matching over 7 bases. The length of the CDR3 is 17 residues. CDR3 sequence (DNA): TGTGCCAGCACTTTAAGGGCAGGGGGTTATAGCAATCAGCCCCAGCATTTT. Amino acid sequence: CASTLRAGGYSNQPQHF.

This clonotype has only a few counts. The V call is TRBV27, the J call TRBJ1-1; D is perhaps TRBD1 (5 bases). The CDR3 extends over 15 amino acids. CDR1 is MNHEY and CDR2 is SMNVEV in the germline V gene (reference sequence). Trimming pared 0 bases from V and 4 bases from J, leaving 12 bases between. The CDR3 region is CASSLSGVGGTEAFF. The DNA for the CDR3 is TGTGCCAGCAGTTTATCGGGGGTAGGAGGCACTGAAGCTTTCTTT.

This clonotype was detected a few times. The chain employs TRBV19 and TRBJ1-6; 12 bases agree with TRBD1. The CDR3 covers 15 residues. Trimming took 10 bases from V and 10 from J; bases not matched to a gene: 11. From germline, CDR1 is LNHDA and CDR2 SQIVND (reference sequence). The chain's CDR3 is CATQPGTGGGSPLHF. CDR3 sequence (DNA): TGTGCCACCCAACCCGGGACAGGGGGCGGGTCACCCCTCCACTTT.

V is TRBV12-3 or TRBV12-4 and J is TRBJ1-2, with D possibly matching TRBD1 (6 bases). This CDR3 region has 15 residues. The V end lost 3 bases, the J end lost 4 bases, and 15 bases lay between the germline ends. The DNA for the CDR3 is TGTGCCAGCAGTTTCAATCCACAGGGAGGCTATGGCTACACCTTC. This gives the protein CASSFNPQGGYGYTF.

Ten or more counts support this clonotype. CDR3 DNA: TGCGCCAGCAGCCGTAGAGAAACAGAGACCCAGTACTTC. It codes for CASSRRETETQYF. The chain is built from TRBV5-1 and TRBJ2-5, with unresolved D. Germline CDR1 is SGHRS and CDR2 is YFSETQ. Trimming left V 4 bases short and J 4 bases short, with 11 bases between. This CDR3 region has 13 residues.

In this sample, this clonotype turned up many times. V is TRBV2 and J is TRBJ1-5, with TRBD1 matching over 8 bases. Trimming removed 4 bases from V and 5 bases from J; junction bases left unmatched: 7. Germline V gives CDR1 SNHLY, CDR2 FYNNEI. This CDR3 has 15 amino acids. The CDR3 region is CASSGVQGADQPQHF. DNA of the CDR3: TGTGCCAGCAGTGGAGTTCAGGGGGCAGATCAGCCCCAGCATTTT. Based on the CDR3 plus reference TRBV2 and TRBJ1-5, the full variable domain is EPEVTQTPSHQVTQMGQEVILRCVPISNHLYFYWYRQILGQKVEFLVSFYNNEISEKSEIFDDQFSVERPDGSNFTLKIRSTKLEDSAMYFCASSGVQGADQPQHFGDGTRLSIL.

This clonotype was seen many times. CDR3 protein: CASGTGINQPQHF. In DNA form, the CDR3 reads TGTGCCAGCGGGACAGGGATCAATCAGCCCCAGCATTTT. This chain joins TRBV6-2 or TRBV6-3 and TRBJ1-5; 9 nucleotides match TRBD1. J gave up 3 bases and V 8 bases, and 2 bases lay outside the gene matches. The CDR3 has 13 residues. Germline V lookup: CDR1 MNHEY, CDR2 SVGEGT.

This clonotype appeared many times. V and J are TRBV11-1 and TRBJ2-7; unclear D gene. The CDR3 length is 13 residues. Between the trimmed V and J ends, which lost 3 bases and 2 bases, there was a span of 8 bases. Per the germline V gene, CDR1 is SGHAT and CDR2 is FQDESV (reference sequence). CDR3 protein: CASSFNPTYEQYF. The CDR3 coding sequence is TGTGCCAGCAGCTTCAACCCTACCTACGAGCAGTACTTC. The whole variable domain, remainder taken from reference TRBV11-1 and TRBJ2-7, is EAEVAQSPRYKITEKSQAVAFWCDPISGHATLYWYRQILGQGPELLVQFQDESVVDDSQLPKDRFSAERLKGVDSTLKIQPAELGDSAMYLCASSFNPTYEQYFGPGTRLTVT.

This clonotype was counted a few times. The genes are TRBV4-1 and TRBJ2-5; no firm D call. Germline V gene data show CDR1 as MGHRA and CDR2 as YSYEKL. CDR3 size: 14 residues. Trimming stripped 1 base from V and 4 bases from J, with 10 bases between. CDR3 bases: TGCGCCAGCAGCCAAGTTTGGGGAAGAGAGACCCAGTACTTC. It translates to CASSQVWGRETQYF.

This clonotype has a count of ten or more. J is TRBJ2-5 and V is TRBV18; D might be TRBD2 (6 bases). Germline V CDR1 and CDR2: KGHSH, LQKENI. V lost 5 bases and J lost 5, with 18 bases in between. The CDR3 runs to 15 residues. CDR3 nucleotides: TGTGCCAGCTCATCCTCTGTGGCGGGGTCGGAGACCCAGTACTTC. It yields the protein CASSSSVAGSETQYF.

This clonotype has at least ten counts. CDR3 DNA: TGCAGCGCCGGGTTGTGGACTGAAGCTTTCTTT. This sequence encodes CSAGLWTEAFF. The gene calls are TRBV29-1 and TRBJ1-1, with D uncertain. CDR1 is SQVTM, CDR2 ANQGSEA, per germline. V lost 7 bases, J lost 5 bases, and 11 bases lay in between. The CDR3 extends over 11 amino acids.

This clonotype was observed at least ten times. The chain joins TRBV5-1 to TRBJ1-1; perhaps TRBD1 as D (5 bases). Per germline, CDR1 SGHRS and CDR2 YFSETQ. V lost 1 base to trimming and J lost 8 bases, with 12 bases between them. This CDR3 is 13 amino acids long. The CDR3 sequence: CASSLITGSEAFF. The CDR3 nucleotides are TGCGCCAGCAGCTTGATAACAGGCTCCGAAGCTTTCTTT.

There are many counts of this clonotype. This chain joins TRBV29-1 and TRBJ1-2; D perhaps matches TRBD1 (5 bases). The CDR3 covers 12 residues. Germline CDR1 and CDR2: SQVTM and ANQGSEA. V gave up 6 bases and J gave up 4 bases, with 12 bases separating them. The CDR3 bases are TGCAGCGTCCAGGGTATCGCCTATGGCTACACCTTC. This gives the protein CSVQGIAYGYTF.

This clonotype was seen many times. The genes are TRBV3-1 and TRBJ1-1; D call uncertain. Trimming removed 2 bases from V and 0 bases from J, with 10 bases in between. The V gene's germline CDR1 is LGHDT and CDR2 YNNKEL (reference sequence). The CDR3 extends over 15 amino acids. The CDR3 protein is CASSQLGRMNTEAFF. For the CDR3, the DNA is TGTGCCAGCAGCCAACTAGGACGGATGAACACTGAAGCTTTCTTT.

A word on this clonotype: The germline gene is not matched at one end of the junction; a read error may be the cause. The chain recombines TRBV28 with TRBJ1-2; D ambiguous. The CDR3 covers 13 residues. In germline, CDR1 is MDHEN, CDR2 SYDVKM. Written as DNA, the CDR3 is TGTGCCAGCAGTTTTAGGACTAACTATGGCTATACCTTC. Encoded protein: CASSFRTNYGYTF.